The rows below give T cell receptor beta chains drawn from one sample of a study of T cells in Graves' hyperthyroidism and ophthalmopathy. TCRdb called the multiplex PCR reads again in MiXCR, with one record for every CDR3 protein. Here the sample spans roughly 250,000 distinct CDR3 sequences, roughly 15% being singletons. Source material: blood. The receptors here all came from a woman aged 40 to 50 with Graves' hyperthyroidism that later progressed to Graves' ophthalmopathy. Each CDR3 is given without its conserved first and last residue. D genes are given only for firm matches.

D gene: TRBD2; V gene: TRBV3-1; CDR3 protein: ASRKSLAGVAIQY
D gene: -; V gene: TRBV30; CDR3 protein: AWSVPRQTFRNQPQH
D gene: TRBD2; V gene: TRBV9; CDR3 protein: ASSALFSGSPNTGELF
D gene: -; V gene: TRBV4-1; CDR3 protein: ASSQQLTGSTIY
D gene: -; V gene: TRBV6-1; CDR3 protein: ASAIGPVDHNEQF
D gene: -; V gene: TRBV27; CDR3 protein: ASSLSHGSTETF
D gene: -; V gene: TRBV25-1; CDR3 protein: ASSEFRGLSTEAF
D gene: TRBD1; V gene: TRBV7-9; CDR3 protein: ASSLRQGANIQY
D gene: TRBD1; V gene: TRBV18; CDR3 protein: ASSPRQGPSLGANVLT
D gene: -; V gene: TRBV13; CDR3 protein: ASSLRGGNEQF
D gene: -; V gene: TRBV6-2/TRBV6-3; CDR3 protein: ASSYMATDTQY
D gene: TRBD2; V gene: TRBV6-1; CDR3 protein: ASSEAYLGLAPHYEQY
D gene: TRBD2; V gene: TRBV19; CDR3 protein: ATALADTYEQY
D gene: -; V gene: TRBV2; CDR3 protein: ASRTWGVLGTEAF
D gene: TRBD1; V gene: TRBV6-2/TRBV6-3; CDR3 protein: ASSKQGIGEQY
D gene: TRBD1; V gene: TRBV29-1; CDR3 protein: SVVNPRGNEQF
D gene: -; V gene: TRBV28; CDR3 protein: ATTPWGGANYGYT
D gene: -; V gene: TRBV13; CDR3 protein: ASSFGSSSDYEQF
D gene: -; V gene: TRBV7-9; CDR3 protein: ASSFGPRVGDTQY
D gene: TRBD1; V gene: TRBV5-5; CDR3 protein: ASTTRTGGYGYT
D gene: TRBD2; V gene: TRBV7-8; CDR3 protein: ASTKTSVTGELF
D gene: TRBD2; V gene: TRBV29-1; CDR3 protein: SVGGASGRGQETQY
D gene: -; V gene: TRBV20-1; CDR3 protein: STNRGDWWRAEAF
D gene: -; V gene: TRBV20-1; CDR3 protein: SARDWQLNTEAF
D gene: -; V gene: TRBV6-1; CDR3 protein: ASMLQPGELF
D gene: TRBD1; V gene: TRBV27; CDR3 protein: ATTVGQNNEQF
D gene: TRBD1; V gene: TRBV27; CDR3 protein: ASSRQRTGLETQY
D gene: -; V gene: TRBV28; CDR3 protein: ASSLTEYNSPLH
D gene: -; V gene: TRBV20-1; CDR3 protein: SASLDDTDTQY
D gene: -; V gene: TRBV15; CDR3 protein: ATTQKWGALAKNIQY
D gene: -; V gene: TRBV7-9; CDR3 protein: ASSLHTEAF
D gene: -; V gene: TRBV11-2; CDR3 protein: ASSLDPGRGYNEQF
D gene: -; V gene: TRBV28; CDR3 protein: ASSRDGEQF
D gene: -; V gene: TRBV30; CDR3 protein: AWSDGATEKLF
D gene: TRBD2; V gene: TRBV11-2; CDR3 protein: ASSLGSGSVTDTQY
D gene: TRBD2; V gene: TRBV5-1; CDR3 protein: ASSVAGTSVKHEQF
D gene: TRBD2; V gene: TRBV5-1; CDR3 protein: ASSWAPGLAGREQY